The entry that follows covers one TCR beta chain sequence. Per the study methods: Quantification of nucleated cells was approximated via reference gene primer amplification. Some clones are missing from TCRdb's copy, which holds only in-frame ones; the method was immunoSEQ multiplex PCR. For V, J and clone size, that table is used; D and trimming come from the DNA. The table includes about 300,000 clones, 80% to 90% detected once. This sample stems from a study of blood T cell repertoires in COVID-19. Study as a whole: The study drew acute and convalescent COVID-19 samples from the United States, Italy and Spain. The analysed material was cDNA or gDNA that came from T cells, B-cell-depleted T cells, or PBMCs.

The CDR3 contains 13 residues. Between the trimmed V and J ends, which lost 0 bases and 8 bases, there was a span of 10 bases. CDR1 MNHEY and CDR2 SVGAGI come from the germline V gene. The sequence was collected from a young man who had recovered from COVID-19. V is TRBV6-5 and J is TRBJ1-2, with a possible D match to TRBD1 (6 bases). The sequencing sample was made of peripheral blood. The CDR3 spells CASSYSRGGGYTF. CDR3 sequence (DNA): TGTGCCAGCAGTTACTCGAGGGGGGGCGGCTACACCTTC.